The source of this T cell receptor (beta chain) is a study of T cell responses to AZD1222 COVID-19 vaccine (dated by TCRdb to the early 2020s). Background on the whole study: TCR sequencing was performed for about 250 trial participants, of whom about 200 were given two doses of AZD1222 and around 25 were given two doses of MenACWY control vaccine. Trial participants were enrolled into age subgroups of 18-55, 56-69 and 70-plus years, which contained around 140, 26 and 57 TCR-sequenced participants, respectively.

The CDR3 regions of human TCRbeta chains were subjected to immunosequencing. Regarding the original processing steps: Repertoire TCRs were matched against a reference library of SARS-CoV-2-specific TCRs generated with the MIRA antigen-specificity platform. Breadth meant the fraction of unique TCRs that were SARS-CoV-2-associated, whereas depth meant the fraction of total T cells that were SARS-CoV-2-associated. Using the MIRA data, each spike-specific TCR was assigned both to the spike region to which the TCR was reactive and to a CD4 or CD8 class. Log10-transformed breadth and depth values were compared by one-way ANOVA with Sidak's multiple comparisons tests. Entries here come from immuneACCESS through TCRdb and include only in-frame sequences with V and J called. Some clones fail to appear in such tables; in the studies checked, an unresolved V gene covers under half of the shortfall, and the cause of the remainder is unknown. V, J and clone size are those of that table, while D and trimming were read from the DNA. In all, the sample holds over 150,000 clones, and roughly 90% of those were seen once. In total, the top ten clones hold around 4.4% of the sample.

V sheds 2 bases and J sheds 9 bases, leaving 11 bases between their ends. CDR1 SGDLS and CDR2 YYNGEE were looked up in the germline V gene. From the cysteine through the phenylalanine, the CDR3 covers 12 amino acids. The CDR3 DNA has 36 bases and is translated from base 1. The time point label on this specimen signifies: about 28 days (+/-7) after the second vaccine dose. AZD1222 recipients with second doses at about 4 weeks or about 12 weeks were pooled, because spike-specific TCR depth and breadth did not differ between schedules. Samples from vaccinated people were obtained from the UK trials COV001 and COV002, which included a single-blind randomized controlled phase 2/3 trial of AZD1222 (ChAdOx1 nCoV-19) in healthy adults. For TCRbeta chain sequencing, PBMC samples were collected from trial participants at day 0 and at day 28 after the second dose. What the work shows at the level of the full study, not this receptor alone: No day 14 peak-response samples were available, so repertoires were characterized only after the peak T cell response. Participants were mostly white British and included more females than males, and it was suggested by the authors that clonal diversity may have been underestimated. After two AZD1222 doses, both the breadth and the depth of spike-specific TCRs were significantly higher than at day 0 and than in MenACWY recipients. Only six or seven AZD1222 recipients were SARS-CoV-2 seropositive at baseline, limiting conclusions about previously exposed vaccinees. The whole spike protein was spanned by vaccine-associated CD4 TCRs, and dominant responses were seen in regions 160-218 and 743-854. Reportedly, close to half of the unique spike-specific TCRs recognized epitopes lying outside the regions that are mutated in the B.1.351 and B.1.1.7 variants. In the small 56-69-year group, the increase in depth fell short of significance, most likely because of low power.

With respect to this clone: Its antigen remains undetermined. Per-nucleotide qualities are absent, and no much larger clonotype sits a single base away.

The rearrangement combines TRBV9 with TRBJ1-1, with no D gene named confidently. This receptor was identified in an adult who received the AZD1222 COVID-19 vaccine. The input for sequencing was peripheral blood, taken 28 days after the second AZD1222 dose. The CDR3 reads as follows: CASSVQTEKAFF. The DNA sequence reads TGTGCCAGCAGCGTTCAAACAGAAAAAGCTTTCTTT.